Listed below are T cell receptor beta chains from one sample, sequenced in a study of T-cell memory formation after mild COVID-19. TCRdb redid the calling of the 5' RACE reads with MiXCR, one entry per CDR3 protein. This table holds about 240,000 distinct CDR3 sequences, approximately 9% found once. The sequencing sample was made of PBMCs or a T cell subset sorted from them (not recorded which). Every receptor here comes from a man between 18 and 35 years old who had mild COVID-19 (a few samples of this study predate the infection). Cell type and time point are not known. Both conserved end residues are part of each CDR3. A D gene is named only where the DNA matches it firmly. Rows give clone size only sometimes, using once, few, many, or a class for an expanded clone.

J gene | D gene | clone size | V gene | CDR3 protein | CDR3 DNA
TRBJ1-1 | - | - | TRBV7-3 | CASSFTMNTEAFF | TGTGCCAGCAGCTTTACGATGAACACTGAAGCTTTCTTT
TRBJ2-5 | TRBD2 | few | TRBV7-2 | CASSRDYKETQYF | TGTGCCAGCAGCCGGGACTATAAAGAGACCCAGTACTTC
TRBJ2-3 | - | - | TRBV6-5 | CASSRDRASTDTQYF | TGTGCCAGCAGCCGCGACAGAGCCTCCACCGATACGCAGTATTTT
TRBJ1-1 | TRBD1 | - | TRBV7-2 | CASRFNRGNTEAFF | TGTGCCAGCAGATTTAACAGGGGGAACACTGAAGCTTTCTTT
TRBJ1-5 | - | few | TRBV30 | CAWEDGSNQPQHF | TGTGCCTGGGAGGACGGGAGCAATCAGCCCCAGCATTTT
TRBJ2-2 | - | - | TRBV6-6 | CASSSGYQRNTGELFF | TGTGCCAGCAGCTCAGGGTACCAGCGGAACACCGGGGAGCTGTTTTTT
TRBJ1-2 | - | - | TRBV14 | CASSQAGPDGGYTF | TGTGCCAGCAGCCAAGCCGGGCCCGACGGTGGCTACACCTTC
TRBJ1-6 | - | - | TRBV3-1 | CASSQGSPLHF | TGTGCCAGCAGCCAGGGGTCACCCCTCCACTTT
TRBJ2-2 | TRBD2 | few | TRBV2 | CASIGAGGPDTGELFF | TGTGCCAGCATTGGAGCGGGGGGGCCGGACACCGGGGAGCTGTTTTTT
TRBJ1-5 | - | - | TRBV7-8 | CASSPPWGGGGQPQHF | TGTGCCAGCAGCCCTCCCTGGGGGGGCGGAGGTCAGCCCCAGCATTTT
TRBJ2-7 | TRBD2 | few | TRBV10-2 | CASSESQGLVGHEQYF | TGCGCCAGCAGTGAGTCACAAGGACTAGTCGGCCACGAGCAGTACTTC
TRBJ1-5 | - | - | TRBV6-2/TRBV6-3 | CASSSPDRPLLNQPQHF | TGTGCCAGCAGTTCCCCAGACAGACCTCTGTTGAATCAGCCCCAGCATTTT
TRBJ2-5 | TRBD2 | many | TRBV2 | CASSGNGGEETQYF | TGTGCCAGCAGTGGGAACGGGGGGGAAGAGACCCAGTACTTC
TRBJ2-5 | TRBD2 | - | TRBV4-1 | CASSRRGDQETQYF | TGCGCCAGCAGCAGGCGGGGGGACCAAGAGACCCAGTACTTC
TRBJ2-1 | - | - | TRBV29-1 | CSVEGKWDEQFF | TGCAGCGTTGAAGGAAAGTGGGATGAGCAGTTCTTC
TRBJ2-5 | - | many | TRBV7-8 | CASSISDRTVVQETQYF | TGTGCCAGCAGCATCTCCGACCGGACAGTCGTCCAAGAGACCCAGTACTTC
TRBJ2-3 | TRBD1 | - | TRBV7-9 | CASSSTTGDTDTQYF | TGTGCCAGCAGCTCGACGACAGGGGACACAGATACGCAGTATTTT
TRBJ1-6 | - | many | TRBV5-5 | CASSLRARDSPLHF | TGTGCCAGCAGCTTGCGGGCAAGGGATTCACCCCTCCACTTT
TRBJ2-5 | TRBD2 | few | TRBV7-2 | CASSSAGGKTQYF | TGTGCCAGCAGCTCAGCGGGGGGGAAGACCCAGTACTTC
TRBJ1-4 | - | few | TRBV7-2 | CASSPLRGGTNEKLFF | TGTGCCAGCAGCCCCCTGAGAGGGGGGACTAATGAAAAACTGTTTTTT
TRBJ2-3 | TRBD1 | - | TRBV6-5 | CASGDRSIDTQYF | TGTGCCAGCGGGGACAGGTCGATAGATACGCAGTATTTT
TRBJ2-3 | TRBD1 | few | TRBV12-3/TRBV12-4 | CASSDRGDTQYF | TGTGCCAGCAGTGACAGGGGAGATACGCAGTATTTT
TRBJ1-1 | - | many | TRBV11-2 | CASSLVYGDTEAFF | TGTGCCAGCAGCTTAGTGTACGGGGACACTGAAGCTTTCTTT
TRBJ1-5 | - | - | TRBV11-2 | CASSPGTHSNQPQHF | TGTGCCAGCAGCCCCGGGACACATAGCAATCAGCCCCAGCATTTT
TRBJ2-2 | - | few | TRBV6-5 | CASSYSRITGELFF | TGTGCCAGCAGTTACTCGAGGATAACCGGGGAGCTGTTTTTT
TRBJ1-6 | TRBD1 | few | TRBV6-1 | CASSDLTGGLFNSPLHF | TGTGCCAGCAGTGATTTGACAGGGGGCTTATTTAATTCACCCCTCCACTTT
TRBJ2-2 | TRBD1 | few | TRBV5-5 | CASSPRGRSIGELFF | TGTGCCAGCAGTCCCAGGGGGCGAAGTATCGGGGAGCTGTTTTTT
TRBJ2-4 | - | many | TRBV5-1 | CASSLDTTTKNIQYF | TGCGCCAGCAGCTTGGACACGACAACCAAAAACATTCAGTACTTC